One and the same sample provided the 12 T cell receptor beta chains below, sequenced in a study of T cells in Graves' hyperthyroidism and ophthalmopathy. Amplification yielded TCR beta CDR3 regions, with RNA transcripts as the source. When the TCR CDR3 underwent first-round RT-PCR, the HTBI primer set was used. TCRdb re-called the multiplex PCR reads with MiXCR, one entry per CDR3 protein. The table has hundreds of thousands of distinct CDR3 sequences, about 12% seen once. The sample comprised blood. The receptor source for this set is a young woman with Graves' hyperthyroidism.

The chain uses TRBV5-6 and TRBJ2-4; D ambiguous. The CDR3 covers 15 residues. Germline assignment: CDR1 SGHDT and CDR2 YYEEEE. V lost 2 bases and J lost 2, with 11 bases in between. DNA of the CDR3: TGTGCCAGCAGCTTCTTAGGGTACACCAAAAACATTCAGTACTTC. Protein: CASSFLGYTKNIQYF.

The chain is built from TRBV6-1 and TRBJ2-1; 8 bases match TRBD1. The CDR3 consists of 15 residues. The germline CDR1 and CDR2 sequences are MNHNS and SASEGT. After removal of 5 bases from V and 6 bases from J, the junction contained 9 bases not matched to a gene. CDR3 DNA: TGTGCCAGCAGTTATAGGGACAGGCCTTGCAATGAGCAGTTCTTC. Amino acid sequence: CASSYRDRPCNEQFF.

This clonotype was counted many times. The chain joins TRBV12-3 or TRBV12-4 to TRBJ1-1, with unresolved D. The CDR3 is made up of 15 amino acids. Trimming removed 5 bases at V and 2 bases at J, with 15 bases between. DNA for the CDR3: TGTGCCAGCAGTCCCCACAGTGGGGTAAACACTGAAGCTTTCTTT. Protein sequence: CASSPHSGVNTEAFF.

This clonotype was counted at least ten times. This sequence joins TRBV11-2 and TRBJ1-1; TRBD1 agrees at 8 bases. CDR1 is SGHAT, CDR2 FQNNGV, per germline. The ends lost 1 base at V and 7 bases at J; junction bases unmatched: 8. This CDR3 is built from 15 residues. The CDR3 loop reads CASSLVGTGVLEAFF. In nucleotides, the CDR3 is TGTGCCAGCAGCTTAGTCGGGACAGGAGTACTTGAAGCTTTCTTT.

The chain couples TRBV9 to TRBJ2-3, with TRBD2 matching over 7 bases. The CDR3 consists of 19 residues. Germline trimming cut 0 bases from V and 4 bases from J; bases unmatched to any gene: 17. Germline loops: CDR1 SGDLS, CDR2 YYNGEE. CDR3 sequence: CASSVDFPAGGRASDTQYF. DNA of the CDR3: TGTGCCAGCAGCGTAGACTTTCCGGCTGGAGGGAGGGCCTCAGATACGCAGTATTTT.

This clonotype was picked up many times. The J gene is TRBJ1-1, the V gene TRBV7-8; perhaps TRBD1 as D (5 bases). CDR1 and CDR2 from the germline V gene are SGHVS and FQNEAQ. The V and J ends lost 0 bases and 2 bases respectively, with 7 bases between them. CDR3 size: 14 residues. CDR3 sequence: CASSLAGDNTEAFF. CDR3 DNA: TGTGCCAGCAGCTTAGCAGGGGACAACACTGAAGCTTTCTTT.

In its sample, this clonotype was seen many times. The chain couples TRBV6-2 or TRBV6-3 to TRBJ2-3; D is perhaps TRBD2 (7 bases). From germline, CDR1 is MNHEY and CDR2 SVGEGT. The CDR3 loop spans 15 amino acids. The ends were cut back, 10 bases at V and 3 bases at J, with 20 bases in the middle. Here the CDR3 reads CAIWGRGRGTDTQYF. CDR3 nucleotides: TGTGCCATCTGGGGGCGGGGGAGAGGAACAGATACGCAGTATTTT.

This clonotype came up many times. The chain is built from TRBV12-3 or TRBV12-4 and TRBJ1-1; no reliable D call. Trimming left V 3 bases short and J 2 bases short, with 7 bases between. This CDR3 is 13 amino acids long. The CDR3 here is CASSFSLNTEAFF. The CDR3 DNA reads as TGTGCCAGCAGTTTTTCTCTCAACACTGAAGCTTTCTTT.

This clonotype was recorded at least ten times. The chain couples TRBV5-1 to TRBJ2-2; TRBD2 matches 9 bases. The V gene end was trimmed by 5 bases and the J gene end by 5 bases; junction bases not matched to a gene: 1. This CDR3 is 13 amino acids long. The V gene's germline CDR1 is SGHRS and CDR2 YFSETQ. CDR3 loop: CASSSGSTGELFF. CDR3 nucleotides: TGCGCCAGCAGTAGCGGGAGTACCGGGGAGCTGTTTTTT.

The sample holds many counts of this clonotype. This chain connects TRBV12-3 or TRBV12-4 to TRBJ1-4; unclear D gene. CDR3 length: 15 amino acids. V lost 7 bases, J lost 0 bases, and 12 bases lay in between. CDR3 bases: TGTGCCAGCACCGCCAGGTTTGCAACTAATGAAAAACTGTTTTTT. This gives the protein CASTARFATNEKLFF.

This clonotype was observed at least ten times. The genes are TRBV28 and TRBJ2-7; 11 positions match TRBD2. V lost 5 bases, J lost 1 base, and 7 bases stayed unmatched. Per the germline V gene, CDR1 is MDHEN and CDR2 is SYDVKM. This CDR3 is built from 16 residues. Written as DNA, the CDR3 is TGTGCCAGCAGTCCTCCGGGACTAGCGGAATCCTACGAGCAGTACTTC. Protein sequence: CASSPPGLAESYEQYF.

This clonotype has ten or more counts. The CDR3, as DNA: TGTGCCAGCAGTGAAGAGTTGGGAGTTGGAAACACCATATATTTT. As protein: CASSEELGVGNTIYF. The J gene is TRBJ1-3, the V gene TRBV6-1; D is undetermined. Trimming took 1 base from V and 3 from J, leaving 10 bases between them. The CDR3 extends over 15 amino acids. Looked up from germline, CDR1 is MNHNS and CDR2 is SASEGT.